The clone carrying this TCR beta chain was observed a few times. The data were taken from a study of human T cells and chemical hapten exposure. As the library was built, unique molecular identifiers were attached to individual cDNA molecules. A single record per CDR3 protein comes from TCRdb applying MiXCR to the RACE reads. The data contain about 84,000 distinct CDR3 sequences, roughly a tenth of them singletons. Described time point: patch test 2, 6 weeks after DPC sensitization. Treatment indicated: therapeutic diphenylcyclopropenone sensitization with weekly scalp DPC. Blood was drawn before each patch test was applied. The germline V gene has CDR1 DFQATT and CDR2 SNEGSKA (reference sequence). V was clipped by 2 bases and J by 6 bases; unmatched bases: 5. There are 14 residues in the CDR3.

V usage is TRBV20-1 and J usage is TRBJ2-2, with 8 bases identical to TRBD1. The sequence was obtained from a woman aged 45-59 years with alopecia areata. Some clones in this sample may be carry-over from other donors' samples. The sequences come from whole blood, collected in connection with sensitization to the hapten diphenylcyclopropenone (DPC). The chain's CDR3 is CSARQGQGSGELFF. CDR3 nucleotides: TGCAGTGCTAGACAAGGACAGGGTTCCGGGGAGCTGTTTTTT.